This is a list of T cell receptor beta chains from one sample in a study of molecular identifiers for immune sequencing clone quantification. One entry per CDR3 protein results from TCRdb running MiXCR on the PCR reads. The table includes some 65,000 distinct CDR3 sequences, around 18% detected once. The sequencing sample was made of naive CD8+ T cells from blood, with Jurkat cell RNA spiked in. The receptors shown here come from a human donor in good health. Some libraries in this study had Jurkat cell RNA spiked in. Both conserved end residues are part of each CDR3. Each record gives: V gene, D gene, clone size, J gene, CDR3 DNA, CDR3 protein. A D gene is named only where the DNA matches it firmly. Rows may omit the clone size; those that give it use once, few, many or a size class.

TRBV18	NA	many	TRBJ2-7	TGTGCCAGCTCACCATCGGGGAACCCTCCCTACGAGCAGTACTTC	CASSPSGNPPYEQYF
TRBV5-1	NA	NA	TRBJ1-1	TGCGCCAGCAGCCTCCGGGGGGGGGAGGGGGCTGAAGCTTTCTTT	CASSLRGGEGAEAFF
TRBV28	NA	many	TRBJ2-7	TGTGCCACACTCCCGGCAAACCTGTACGAGCAGTACTTC	CATLPANLYEQYF
TRBV13	TRBD1	NA	TRBJ2-1	TGTGCCAGCAGCGTCTCTGGTAGGGGACAGAAATACAATGAGCAGTTCTTC	CASSVSGRGQKYNEQFF
TRBV28	NA	many	TRBJ2-2	TGTGCCAGCAGTTTATTAGGGGACCCCGAGGACCCGAACACCGGGGAGCTGTTTTTT	CASSLLGDPEDPNTGELFF
TRBV28	NA	many	TRBJ1-5	TGTGCCAGCAGTTTGGAGGGGTATCAGCCCCAGCATTTT	CASSLEGYQPQHF
TRBV15	TRBD1	many	TRBJ2-5	TGTGCCACCAGTGCTCCGGGACAGGGGCCAGAGACCCAGTACTTC	CATSAPGQGPETQYF
TRBV9	NA	NA	TRBJ1-1	TGTGCCATCAGCGAGAGCCTGGGGACTGAAGCTTTCTTT	CAISESLGTEAFF
TRBV7-2	NA	NA	TRBJ2-5	TGTGCCAGCAGCTTCGATTCGAGAATTGGGCTGGAGACCCAGTACTTC	CASSFDSRIGLETQYF
TRBV11-2	NA	many	TRBJ2-3	TGTGCCAGCAGCTTAGCCCCAGGGGACACAGATACGCAGTATTTT	CASSLAPGDTDTQYF
TRBV7-6	NA	NA	TRBJ2-1	TGTGCCAGCAGCTCAATCAACCCGCCCAATGAGCAGTTCTTC	CASSSINPPNEQFF
TRBV7-9	TRBD2	NA	TRBJ2-1	TGTGCCAGCAGCTCGGGACTAGCGGGCTACAATGAGCAGTTCTTC	CASSSGLAGYNEQFF
TRBV15	NA	many	TRBJ1-5	TGTGCCACCAGCAGAGACCCCTGGCAGGGTGATCAGCCCCAGCATTTT	CATSRDPWQGDQPQHF
TRBV27	TRBD1	many	TRBJ1-1	TGTGCCAGCACCCCTGGGACAGTACAAGGGGTCACTGAAGCTTTCTTT	CASTPGTVQGVTEAFF
TRBV6-1	NA	many	TRBJ1-2	TGTGCCAGCAGTGAAGGGTGGGGCCGGGGCTACACCTTC	CASSEGWGRGYTF
TRBV24-1	TRBD2	NA	TRBJ2-2	TGTGCCACCAGTGTGTTAACCGGGGCTAGCGGGAATACCGCGAGCACCGGGGAGCTGTTTTTT	CATSVLTGASGNTASTGELFF
TRBV5-6	NA	many	TRBJ2-5	TGTGCCAGCAGCTTGGTTGCCGACCAAGAGACCCAGTACTTC	CASSLVADQETQYF
TRBV28	NA	many	TRBJ2-5	TGTGCCAGCAGGCCCCAGGTAGAAGAGACCCAGTACTTC	CASRPQVEETQYF
TRBV20-1	TRBD2	many	TRBJ2-7	TGCAGTGCTAGAGATTCGACTAGCGGTTACGAGCAGTACTTC	CSARDSTSGYEQYF
TRBV28	NA	many	TRBJ1-1	TGTGCCAGCAGTAACGGGAGGCGGACTGAAGCTTTCTTT	CASSNGRRTEAFF
TRBV6-1	TRBD1	many	TRBJ1-1	TGTGCCAGCAGTGACCTAGGACAGGGACCACTGAACACTGAAGCTTTCTTT	CASSDLGQGPLNTEAFF
TRBV7-9	TRBD2	many	TRBJ2-3	TGTGCCAGCAGGTTTCCGGGACTAGCGGGGGTCACAGATACGCAGTATTTT	CASRFPGLAGVTDTQYF
TRBV7-9	NA	NA	TRBJ1-5	TGTGCCAGCAGCTTGGGCACCTGGGCCAGGCAGCCCCAGCATTTT	CASSLGTWARQPQHF
TRBV25-1	NA	many	TRBJ2-7	TGTGCCAGCAGTCTCCCCGGCACCTACGAGCAGTACTTC	CASSLPGTYEQYF
TRBV7-9	NA	many	TRBJ2-7	TGTGCCAGCAGCTTAGCGGCCTCAGAGCAGTACTTC	CASSLAASEQYF
TRBV27	NA	many	TRBJ2-2	TGTGCCAGCAGTTTAAAAAGCGGTTACTTCACTCCCTTCACCGGGGAGCTGTTTTTT	CASSLKSGYFTPFTGELFF
TRBV5-6	NA	NA	TRBJ1-1	TGTGCCAGCAGCTTGGCACTCGGGGATGAAGCTGAAGCTTTCTTT	CASSLALGDEAEAFF
TRBV7-2	NA	few	TRBJ2-7	TGTGCCAGCAGCTTCTTCGGCGAATTATACGAGCAGTACTTC	CASSFFGELYEQYF
TRBV27	NA	many	TRBJ2-2	TGTGCCAGCAGTTTAGTCATGGCCACCGGGGAGCTGTTTTTT	CASSLVMATGELFF
TRBV7-9	TRBD2	many	TRBJ2-1	TGTGCCAGCACCCAAAGGGGGAGTAGCGGGAGCTCCTACAATGAGCAGTTCTTC	CASTQRGSSGSSYNEQFF
TRBV6-4	TRBD1	many	TRBJ2-3	TGTGCCAGCAGTGAACGTTCCGGGACAGCTAGCACAGATACGCAGTATTTT	CASSERSGTASTDTQYF
TRBV11-2	NA	many	TRBJ1-4	TGTGCCAGCAGCTTAATTCCGTCGCTCGCAACTAATGAAAAACTGTTTTTT	CASSLIPSLATNEKLFF
TRBV9	NA	few	TRBJ2-1	TGTGCCAGCAGCGCCGACCGACCCAATGAGCAGTTCTTC	CASSADRPNEQFF
TRBV27	TRBD2	many	TRBJ2-7	TGTGCCAGCTCGAGGACTAGCTCCTACGAGCAGTACTTC	CASSRTSSYEQYF
TRBV24-1	NA	NA	TRBJ1-1	TGTGCCACAAGAGACAGGAGAATGAACACTGAAGCTTTCTTT	CATRDRRMNTEAFF
TRBV6-2/TRBV6-3	NA	many	TRBJ1-5	TGTGCCAGCAGTTACTCGTCCCGAACTAATCAGCCCCAGCATTTT	CASSYSSRTNQPQHF
TRBV6-2/TRBV6-3	TRBD2	many	TRBJ2-3	TGTGCCAGCAGTTACGCCGGGACTACCACAGATACGCAGTATTTT	CASSYAGTTTDTQYF
TRBV6-6	TRBD2	many	TRBJ2-7	TGTGCCAGCAGCCGGCCAACTAGCGGCCGGTACGAGCAGTACTTC	CASSRPTSGRYEQYF
TRBV11-2	NA	many	TRBJ2-1	TGTGCCAGCAGGAGGGTCCGTCTAGGGGAGCAGTTCTTC	CASRRVRLGEQFF
TRBV2	TRBD2	many	TRBJ2-3	TGTGCCAGCAGCGGGACTAGCGGACTCACAGATACGCAGTATTTT	CASSGTSGLTDTQYF
TRBV11-3	NA	NA	TRBJ2-1	TGTGCCAGCAGCCCCGGGCCCTGGGCCGATGAGCAGTTCTTC	CASSPGPWADEQFF
TRBV7-8	TRBD1	many	TRBJ2-3	TGTGCCAGCAGCACCAGACAGGGTCGCCCAGATACGCAGTATTTT	CASSTRQGRPDTQYF
TRBV2	NA	NA	TRBJ1-4	TGTGCCAGCAGAGGACATACTTCTGAAAAACTGTTTTTT	CASRGHTSEKLFF
TRBV28	TRBD2	many	TRBJ2-7	TGTGCCAGCAGGCCTAGCGGGAGGTCCTACGAGCAGTACTTC	CASRPSGRSYEQYF
TRBV7-2	NA	many	TRBJ2-3	TGTGCCAGCAGCTTAGTTGGCGGGGCCCTCACAGATACGCAGTATTTT	CASSLVGGALTDTQYF
TRBV15	NA	NA	TRBJ1-2	TGTGCCACCAGCACGCGGGGGCTCGGTGGCTACACCTTC	CATSTRGLGGYTF
TRBV2	TRBD2	many	TRBJ2-3	TGTGCCAGCAGAGGACTAGCGGGAGATCTCACAGATACGCAGTATTTT	CASRGLAGDLTDTQYF
TRBV5-1	NA	many	TRBJ2-3	TGCGCCAGCAGCCACGAGGGTTACATCACAGATACGCAGTATTTT	CASSHEGYITDTQYF
TRBV24-1	TRBD2	many	TRBJ2-1	TGTGCCACCAGTGATTGGACTAGCGGAGGTTACAATGAGCAGTTCTTC	CATSDWTSGGYNEQFF
TRBV27	NA	many	TRBJ2-7	TGTGCCAGCAGGGGTAGTTTCGGCTACGAGCAGTACTTC	CASRGSFGYEQYF
TRBV6-2/TRBV6-3	NA	many	TRBJ2-3	TGTGCCAGCAGTTACTCCTATACCGACAGCACTAGCACAGATACGCAGTATTTT	CASSYSYTDSTSTDTQYF
TRBV12-3/TRBV12-4	NA	NA	TRBJ1-5	TGTGCCAGCAGTTACGGGTTGCAGCCCCAGCATTTT	CASSYGLQPQHF
TRBV3-1	TRBD2	many	TRBJ2-3	TGTGCCAGCAGCCATGGCGCGGGAGATGGTTGGGATACGCAGTATTTT	CASSHGAGDGWDTQYF
TRBV11-1	NA	many	TRBJ2-1	TGTGCCAGCAGCTTAGTAGCGCGCAATGAGCAGTTCTTC	CASSLVARNEQFF
TRBV5-4	TRBD1	few	TRBJ2-5	TGTGCCAGCAGCTTAGAGGGGACAGGCGAAGAGACCCAGTACTTC	CASSLEGTGEETQYF
TRBV9	NA	many	TRBJ2-4	TGTGCCAGCAGCGTACCGCCCAAAAACATTCAGTACTTC	CASSVPPKNIQYF
TRBV27	TRBD2	many	TRBJ2-7	TGTGCCAGCAGACGACTAGCGGGAGACGGGCATCGGGACGAGCAGTACTTC	CASRRLAGDGHRDEQYF
TRBV7-2	NA	NA	TRBJ2-1	TGTACCAGCAGCTTTGAGGAGCAGTTCTTC	CTSSFEEQFF